Here is one T cell receptor beta chain with its context. The entry originates in a study of shared clonotypes between healthy human individuals. CDR1 and CDR2 (germline): SQVTM, ANQGSEA. J lost 4 bases, V lost 1 base, and 4 bases had no gene match. The CDR3 is 14 amino acids. CD4+ cell separation produced CD45RA+ naive and CD45RA-negative memory subsets. The table came from immunoSEQ multiplex PCR; TCRdb's copy has only in-frame clones and leaves some out. The table has approximately 1.5 million clones, about 98% seen once. The sequence derives from a man younger than 40 in good health. Sequencing was performed on naive CD4+ T cells sorted from blood. Specified subset: CD45RA+ positively selected. The J gene is TRBJ2-3, the V gene TRBV29-1; 8 bases match TRBD1. CDR3 nucleotide sequence: TGCAGCGTTGAAGGGACAGGGAACCCAGATACGCAGTATTTT. Amino acids: CSVEGTGNPDTQYF.